A single T cell receptor (beta chain) is shown here with its context. This record comes from a study of T cells in localized non-small cell lung cancer. Clones were sequenced by immunoSEQ multiplex PCR, and TCRdb holds only the in-frame ones, with some missing. The sample lists around 19,000 clones; 91% were seen once. The TCR comes from a woman aged 35 to 70 with stage I lung adenocarcinoma. The material was peripheral blood, obtained before any cancer treatment.

CDR3 coding DNA: TGTGCCTGGAGTGTAGCCACCTATGGCTACACCTTC. The encoded protein is CAWSVATYGYTF. V usage is TRBV30 and J usage is TRBJ1-2, with D unresolved. This CDR3 has 12 residues. V dropped 0 bases and J dropped 4 bases, with 6 bases sitting between them. Looked up from germline, CDR1 is GTSNPN and CDR2 is SVGIG (reference sequence).